Listed here are 10 T cell receptor beta chains from one sample, sequenced in a study of blood T cell repertoires in COVID-19. TCRdb keeps only in-frame clones here, not all; method: immunoSEQ multiplex PCR. The table lists some 180,000 clones, approximately 80% of them singletons. The sequencing sample was made of peripheral blood. All receptors come from a woman aged 40 to 50 with COVID-19, enrolled during active disease.

The gene calls are TRBV11-2 and TRBJ2-1, with 10 bases matching TRBD2. The V gene end was trimmed by 5 bases and the J gene end by 1 base; junction bases not matched to a gene: 11. The CDR3 sequence is 18 residues long. Germline V gene sequence: CDR1 SGHAT, CDR2 FQNNGV. CDR3 DNA sequence: TGTGCCAGCAGCCTCGAGCGGGGGGGGTCAAGTTCCTACAATGAGCAGTTCTTC. Translation: CASSLERGGSSSYNEQFF.

Concerning this clone itself: Germline is not matched at one junction end, which may reflect a read error. J is TRBJ2-7 and V is TRBV2; tentative D call: TRBD2 (6 bases). The germline CDR1 and CDR2 sequences are SNHLY and FYNNEI. The CDR3 extends over 14 amino acids. The CDR3 spells CASSEGLLYYEQYF. CDR3 DNA: TGTGCCAGCAGCGAAGGACTACTTTACTACGAGCAGTACTTC.

V is TRBV6-5 and J is TRBJ2-5; D possibly corresponds to TRBD1 (5 bases). Trimming stripped 0 bases from V and 1 base from J, with 6 bases between. Germline-derived CDR1 and CDR2 are MNHEY and SVGAGI. This CDR3 comprises 14 residues. This CDR3 is CASSYSGLQETQYF. For the CDR3, the DNA is TGTGCCAGCAGTTACTCGGGGCTCCAAGAGACCCAGTACTTC.

The V call is TRBV6-5, the J call TRBJ1-3; TRBD1 might be the D (6 bases). V was trimmed by 4 bases and J by 4 bases, leaving 11 bases between them. CDR3 length: 14 residues. Germline-derived CDR1 and CDR2 are MNHEY and SVGAGI. The CDR3 loop is CASSSTGMGNTIYF. The CDR3 nucleotides read TGTGCCAGCAGTTCCACAGGGATGGGAAACACCATATATTTT.

The chain has TRBV10-1 and TRBJ2-5; 11 bases align to TRBD2. The CDR3 spans 17 residues. CDR1 is WNHNN and CDR2 is SYGVQD in the germline V gene (reference sequence). The V segment lost 3 bases and the J segment 1 base; nucleotides outside the gene matches: 7. CDR3 region: CASSEGPGTSGQETQYF. The CDR3 region has the DNA TGCGCCAGCAGTGAAGGTCCGGGGACTAGCGGCCAAGAGACCCAGTACTTC.

This sequence joins TRBV9 and TRBJ2-5; D unclear. CDR3 length: 12 residues. Germline CDR1 reads SGDLS; CDR2 reads YYNGEE. V was trimmed by 0 bases and J by 5 bases, leaving 5 bases between them. CDR3 amino acids: CASSVDRETQYF. The CDR3 DNA sequence: TGTGCCAGCAGCGTAGATCGTGAGACCCAGTACTTC.

V is TRBV6-1 and J is TRBJ2-4; 7 nucleotides match TRBD2. J lost 5 bases, V lost 2 bases, and 3 bases had no gene match. This CDR3 contains 14 residues. Per germline, CDR1 MNHNS and CDR2 SASEGT. The CDR3 here is CASSEQRGENIQYF. The CDR3 DNA reads as TGTGCCAGCAGTGAACAGCGGGGAGAAAACATTCAGTACTTC.

The genes are TRBV28 and TRBJ2-7, with a weak D call TRBD2 (7 bases). The V gene's germline CDR1 is MDHEN and CDR2 SYDVKM. Trimming pared 9 bases from V and 2 bases from J, leaving 17 bases between. The CDR3 is 14 residues long. Here the CDR3 DNA reads TGTGCCAGTAGAAGGGGGGGCCAGACCTACGAGCAGTACTTC. Translating it yields CASRRGGQTYEQYF. Using reference TRBV28 and TRBJ2-7 for the parts outside the CDR3, the full variable domain is DVKVTQSSRYLVKRTGEKVFLECVQDMDHENMFWYRQDPGLGLRLIYFSYDVKMKEKGDIPEGYSVSREKKERFSLILESASTNQTSMYLCASRRGGQTYEQYFGPGTRLTVT.

The gene calls are TRBV13 and TRBJ2-1, with D tentatively TRBD1 (6 bases). V dropped 5 bases and J dropped 0 bases, with 14 bases sitting between them. CDR3 size: 16 residues. The germline CDR1 and CDR2 sequences are PRHDT and FYEKMQ (reference sequence). In DNA form, the CDR3 reads TGTGCCAGCAGCCCCGGACTGGACAGCTCCTACAATGAGCAGTTCTTC. Translation gives CASSPGLDSSYNEQFF.

This clone has a handful of counts. The chain joins TRBV29-1 to TRBJ1-1; possibly TRBD1 for D (6 bases). CDR1 is SQVTM, CDR2 ANQGSEA, per germline. The CDR3 length is 14 residues. Trimming took 3 bases from V and 5 from J, leaving 16 bases between them. The CDR3 DNA follows: TGCAGCGTTGAGCTTCGAACAGGGCGTACTGAAGCTTTCTTT. Residues: CSVELRTGRTEAFF.